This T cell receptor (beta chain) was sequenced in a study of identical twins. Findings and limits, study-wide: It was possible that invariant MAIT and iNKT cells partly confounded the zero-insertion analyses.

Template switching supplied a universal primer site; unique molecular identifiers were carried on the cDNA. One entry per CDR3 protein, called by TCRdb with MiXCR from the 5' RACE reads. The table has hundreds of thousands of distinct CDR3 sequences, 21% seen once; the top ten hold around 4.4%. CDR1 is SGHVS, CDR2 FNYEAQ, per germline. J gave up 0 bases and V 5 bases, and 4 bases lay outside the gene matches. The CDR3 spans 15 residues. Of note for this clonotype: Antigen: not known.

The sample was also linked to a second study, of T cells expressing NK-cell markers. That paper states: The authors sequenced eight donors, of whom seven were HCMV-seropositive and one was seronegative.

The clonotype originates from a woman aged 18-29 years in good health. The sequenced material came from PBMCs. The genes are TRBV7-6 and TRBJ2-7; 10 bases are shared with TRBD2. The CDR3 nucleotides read TGTGCCAGCAGCGCCGGGACTAGCGCCTCCTACGAGCAGTACTTC. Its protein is CASSAGTSASYEQYF.